The 15 T cell receptor beta chains in this list originate from one sample, sequenced in a study of cytomegalovirus exposure and HLA in healthy donors. The study ran its PCR with 60 Vbeta and 13 Jbeta primers. Using immunoSEQ multiplex PCR, the repertoire was profiled, and TCRdb retains in-frame clones only, with some absent. The repertoire holds around 90,000 clones, roughly four fifths seen once, with 10% in the top ten. Sequenced: PBMCs. The source of these receptors is a human donor in good health.

The rearrangement uses TRBV19 and TRBJ2-3; TRBD1 matches 8 bases. V shed 5 bases, J shed 0 bases, and the junction held 7 bases outside the gene matches. The CDR3 totals 16 residues. Germline CDR1 is LNHDA and CDR2 is SQIVND (reference sequence). The CDR3 coding sequence is TGTGCCAGTAGTCCCCGACAGGGGCATAGCACAGATACGCAGTATTTT. It specifies CASSPRQGHSTDTQYF.

The chain couples TRBV9 to TRBJ2-1; TRBD2 matches 16 bases. After removal of 4 bases from V and 8 bases from J, the junction contained 9 bases not matched to a gene. The CDR3 extends over 17 amino acids. Germline CDR1 is SGDLS and CDR2 is YYNGEE. The CDR3 nucleotides read TGTGCCAGCAGCCCTACCGGGACTAGCGGGGGGGGGTATGAGCAGTTCTTC. Amino acids: CASSPTGTSGGGYEQFF.

The chain links TRBV7-2 to TRBJ2-2, with TRBD1 identical over 7 bases. The V gene end was trimmed by 5 bases and the J gene end by 7 bases; junction bases not matched to a gene: 13. The germline V gene encodes CDR1 SGHTA and CDR2 FQGNSA. The CDR3 length is 16 residues. In DNA form, the CDR3 reads TGTGCCAGCAGCCCCGAGACAGGGAAGATCGGCGGGGAGCTGTTTTTT. Its protein product is CASSPETGKIGGELFF.

This clone was observed once. The rearrangement uses TRBV5-4 and TRBJ2-3; tentatively, D is TRBD2 (5 bases). V lost 2 bases to trimming and J lost 6 bases, with 13 bases between them. CDR1 and CDR2 (germline): SGHNT, YYREEE (reference sequence). This CDR3 has 14 amino acids. CDR3 sequence reads: CASSLADRRDTQYF. The DNA of the CDR3 is TGTGCCAGCAGCTTAGCCGACCGGAGGGATACGCAGTATTTT.

The chain links TRBV5-3 to TRBJ1-1; weak D call: TRBD1 (5 bases). TRBV5-3 is flagged as an ORF with uncertain function. V lost 0 bases and J 5 bases, leaving 11 bases between the germline ends. The CDR3 totals 14 residues. The CDR3 here is CARSLGEGRTEAFF. The CDR3 coding sequence is TGTGCCAGAAGCTTGGGAGAGGGGAGGACTGAAGCTTTCTTT.

The chain joins TRBV18 to TRBJ1-2; D is unresolved. Germline lookup yields CDR1 KGHSH and CDR2 LQKENI. The V and J ends lost 2 bases and 8 bases respectively, with 9 bases between them. This CDR3 has 12 amino acids. Here the CDR3 DNA reads TGTGCCAGCTCACCATTCGGGAGCGGCTACACCTTC. It specifies CASSPFGSGYTF.

The chain joins TRBV4-2 to TRBJ1-1, with D hard to call. Per the germline V gene, CDR1 is LGHNA and CDR2 is YNFKEQ. CDR3 size: 14 residues. V gave up 4 bases and J gave up 6 bases, with 15 bases separating them. The CDR3 DNA sequence: TGTGCCAGCAGCCGCTCGCGAGATAACGCTGAAGCTTTCTTT. Its translation: CASSRSRDNAEAFF.

V and J are TRBV5-1 and TRBJ2-1; 10 bases are shared with TRBD2. Germline-derived CDR1 and CDR2 are SGHRS and YFSETQ. J was trimmed by 4 bases and V by 2 bases; bases with no gene match: 6. The length of the CDR3 is 16 residues. CDR3 sequence reads: CASSFTPSGGYNEQFF. CDR3 DNA sequence: TGCGCCAGCAGCTTTACCCCTAGCGGGGGATACAATGAGCAGTTCTTC.

J is TRBJ1-2 and V is TRBV5-1; 9 bases map to TRBD1. Germline values: CDR1 SGHRS, CDR2 YFSETQ. The CDR3 runs to 16 residues. Unmatched junction bases numbered 11, after V lost 4 bases and J lost 4 bases. The CDR3 sequence is CASSPGTGIFSYGYTF. CDR3 bases: TGCGCCAGCAGCCCGGGGACAGGGATTTTTTCCTATGGCTACACCTTC.

The rearrangement uses TRBV25-1 and TRBJ1-4, with D possibly TRBD1 on 5 matching bases. Germline V gives CDR1 MGHDK, CDR2 SYGVNS. The CDR3 is made up of 16 amino acids. The V and J ends lost 8 bases and 8 bases respectively, with 24 bases between them. The CDR3 DNA sequence: TGTGCCAGCGTACCTTCCTCGAGGGGAGGGGAGGAAAAACTGTTTTTT. As protein: CASVPSSRGGEEKLFF.

V is TRBV14 and J is TRBJ2-7; D is perhaps TRBD1 (5 bases). This CDR3 spans 12 amino acids. The V and J ends lost 4 bases and 6 bases respectively, with 10 bases between them. Germline CDR1 SGHDN, CDR2 FVKESK. CDR3 amino acids: CASSLRVSEQYF. In DNA form, the CDR3 reads TGTGCCAGCAGCCTCAGGGTTTCCGAGCAGTACTTC.

The chain links TRBV19 to TRBJ2-6; 7 nucleotides agree with TRBD1. Germline loops: CDR1 LNHDA, CDR2 SQIVND (reference sequence). With 4 bases clipped from V and 4 bases from J, the junction kept 4 bases outside the gene matches. This CDR3 contains 15 residues. CDR3 nucleotide sequence: TGTGCCAGTAGTACCCAGGGGGTCGGGGCCAACGTCCTGACTTTC. Translating it yields CASSTQGVGANVLTF.

As concerns this clone: The sample carries other DNA sequences with the same CDR3. The chain combines TRBV7-2 with TRBJ2-7, with 9 positions matching TRBD2. CDR1 and CDR2 from the germline V gene are SGHTA and FQGNSA. The V and J ends lost 1 base and 2 bases, in that order; junction bases with no gene match: 3. The CDR3 sequence is 15 residues long. The CDR3 DNA reads TGTGCCAGCAGCTTAGGGCTAGCGGGGCCCTACGAGCAGTACTTC. This sequence encodes CASSLGLAGPYEQYF.

For the CDR3, the DNA is TGTGCCAGTATTGAGACAGGGGCCCTTGGGAACACTGAAGCTTTCTTT. Encoded protein: CASIETGALGNTEAFF. The genes are TRBV19 and TRBJ1-1, with 8 nucleotides matching TRBD1. Looked up from germline, CDR1 is LNHDA and CDR2 is SQIVND (reference sequence). CDR3 length equals 16 residues. V lost 7 bases to trimming and J lost 1 base; unmatched junction nucleotides: 11.

The CDR3 DNA sequence: TGTGCCAGCAGCTGGGGGGGAGAGCAGTACTTC. It yields the protein CASSWGGEQYF. The chain uses TRBV14 and TRBJ2-7; 7 bases fit TRBD2. Trimming cost V 5 bases and J 7 bases; bases outside gene matches: 2. Germline V gene sequence: CDR1 SGHDN, CDR2 FVKESK. The CDR3 is 11 residues long.